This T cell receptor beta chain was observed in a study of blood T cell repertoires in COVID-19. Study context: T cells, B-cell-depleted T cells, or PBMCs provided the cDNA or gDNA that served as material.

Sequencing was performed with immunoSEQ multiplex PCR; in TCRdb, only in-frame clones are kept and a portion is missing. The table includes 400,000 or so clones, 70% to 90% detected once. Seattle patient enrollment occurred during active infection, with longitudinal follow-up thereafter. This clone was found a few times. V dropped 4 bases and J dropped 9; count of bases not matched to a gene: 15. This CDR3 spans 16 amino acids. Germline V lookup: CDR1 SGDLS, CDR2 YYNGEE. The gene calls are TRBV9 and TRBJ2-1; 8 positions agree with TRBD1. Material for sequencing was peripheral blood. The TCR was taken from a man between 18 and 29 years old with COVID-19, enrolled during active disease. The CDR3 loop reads CASSSGTGLGLGEQFF. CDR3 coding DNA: TGTGCCAGCAGCTCCGGGACAGGCTTGGGTTTAGGTGAGCAGTTCTTC.